The 26 T cell receptor beta chains below were found in one sample sequenced in a study of Tregs in tolerant kidney transplant recipients. Related graft donors supplied nonmyeloablative bone marrow transplants, and mixed chimerism was transient. TCRdb's table, derived via immunoSEQ multiplex PCR, lists solely in-frame clones and lacks some. The table lists nearly 15,000 clones. The sequences come from CD4+ T cells from blood (PBMCs), collected 12 months after the transplant. Receptor source: a human patient who received a combined kidney and bone marrow transplant. The T cells may come from the graft donor.

On this clone itself: Read data end 3 residues before the CDR3 end; the end is taken from the germline J gene. The chain joins TRBV2 to TRBJ2-2; a possible D gene is TRBD2 (6 bases). Trimming shortened V by 5 bases and J by 4 bases, and 11 bases separated the two germline ends. Germline-derived CDR1 and CDR2 are SNHLY and FYNNEI. This CDR3 spans 14 amino acids. The CDR3 sequence is CASSRDLITGELFF. CDR3 DNA, as far as it was read: TGTGCCAGCAGTCGGGACTTGATCACCGGGGAG. Variable domain in full (rest from reference TRBV2 and TRBJ2-2): EPEVTQTPSHQVTQMGQEVILRCVPISNHLYFYWYRQILGQKVEFLVSFYNNEISEKSEIFDDQFSVERPDGSNFTLKIRSTKLEDSAMYFCASSRDLITGELFFGEGSRLTVL.

Concerning this clone itself: The sequence runs out 3 residues before the end of the CDR3; the remainder is reconstructed from the germline J gene. The chain joins TRBV19 to TRBJ2-3, with 7 nucleotides matching TRBD2. Germline V gene data show CDR1 as LNHDA and CDR2 as SQIVND (reference sequence). V was pared by 0 bases and J by 1 base, with 1 base of the junction left unmatched. CDR3 size: 15 residues. CDR3 DNA (partial): TGTGCCAGTAGTATAGATACTAGCGGCACAGATACG. Its translation is CASSIDTSGTDT. The whole CDR3 sequence is CASSIDTSGTDTQYF.

A note on this clone: Read coverage stops 3 residues before the CDR3 terminus; the germline J gene supplies the remainder. The chain uses TRBV20-1 and TRBJ2-1, with a tentative D call TRBD2 (6 bases). The CDR3 sequence is 15 residues long. Germline V gene sequence: CDR1 DFQATT, CDR2 SNEGSKA (reference sequence). Trimming shortened V by 4 bases and J by 8 bases, and 21 bases separated the two germline ends. CDR3 sequence: CSAIPPTSFSYEQFF. The sequenced part of the CDR3 DNA is TGCAGTGCTATCCCCCCCACTAGCTTTTCCTATGAG.

On this clone itself: The CDR3 end is not reached by the read, which stops 3 residues before it; the germline J gene fills it in. V is TRBV7-9 and J is TRBJ1-2; tentatively, D is TRBD1 (6 bases). The CDR3 length is 15 residues. Germline loops: CDR1 SEHNR, CDR2 FQNEAQ (reference sequence). V was cut by 2 bases and J by 4 bases, with 14 bases left in between. The sequenced CDR3 bases are TGTGCCAGCAGCTTAAATCACAGGGTCCCCTATGGC. Protein product: CASSLNHRVPYG. The whole CDR3 is CASSLNHRVPYGYTF.

CDR3 DNA, as far as it was read: TGCAGTGCTAGAATTCAGGGTGCGGCACCC. Its translation: CSARIQGAAP. The entire CDR3 is CSARIQGAAPLHF. The gene calls are TRBV20-1 and TRBJ1-6, with TRBD1 as a possible D gene (5 bases). The sequence runs out 3 residues before the end of the CDR3; the remainder is reconstructed from the germline J gene. Trimming took off 2 bases at V and 11 bases at J, with 13 bases between the two ends. CDR3 length: 13 residues. The germline V gene has CDR1 DFQATT and CDR2 SNEGSKA (reference sequence).

With respect to this clone: From the germline J gene comes the end of the CDR3, since the read stops 3 residues before it. J is TRBJ1-3 and V is TRBV30; D unresolved. The CDR3 has 16 amino acids. V shed 1 base and J shed 0 bases, with 13 bases lying between them. Per the germline V gene, CDR1 is GTSNPN and CDR2 is SVGIG (reference sequence). The CDR3 here is CAWSDPSYFSGNTIYF. The sequenced CDR3 bases are TGTGCCTGGAGTGACCCGTCCTACTTCTCTGGAAACACC.

As regards this clone: The read gets to within 3 residues of the CDR3 end, and the germline J gene fills in the rest. The rearrangement links TRBV7-9 to TRBJ2-1, with D maybe TRBD2 (6 bases). The length of the CDR3 is 15 residues. CDR1 and CDR2 (germline): SEHNR, FQNEAQ (reference sequence). Trimming removed 5 bases from V and 6 bases from J, with 17 bases in between. CDR3 loop: CASSPFGGKGNEQFF. The sequenced CDR3 bases are TGTGCCAGCAGCCCCTTTGGCGGGAAGGGCAATGAG. The full variable domain, rest sourced from reference TRBV7-9 and TRBJ2-1, is DTGVSQNPRHKITKRGQNVTFRCDPISEHNRLYWYRQTLGQGPEFLTYFQNEAQLEKSRLLSDRFSAERPKGSFSTLEIQRTEQGDSAMYLCASSPFGGKGNEQFFGPGTRLTVL.

The part of the CDR3 DNA that was read is TGTGCCAGCGGCACAGGCTGCGAG. Translating gives CASGTGCE. The CDR3 as a whole reads CASGTGCEQYF. The chain uses TRBV7-9 and TRBJ2-7; D perhaps matches TRBD1 (5 bases). With the read ending 3 residues before the CDR3 end, the germline J gene is used to fill in that end. V lost 8 bases, J lost 6 bases, and 11 bases lay in between. The CDR3 has 11 amino acids. Germline CDR1 is SEHNR and CDR2 is FQNEAQ (reference sequence).

Comment on this clone: The read halts 3 residues ahead of the CDR3 end, with the missing end drawn from the germline J gene. The J gene is TRBJ1-6, the V gene TRBV7-9; D is perhaps TRBD1 (5 bases). Looked up from germline, CDR1 is SEHNR and CDR2 is FQNEAQ (reference sequence). The CDR3 length is 15 residues. The V and J ends lost 7 bases and 6 bases respectively, with 16 bases between them. CDR3 amino acids: CASTVGATLNSPLHF. CDR3 DNA, as far as it was read: TGTGCCAGCACCGTAGGGGCCACCCTTAATTCACCC.

The sequenced part of the CDR3 DNA is TGCGCCAGCAGCCAAACTAGCGTCACCGGGGAG. It translates to CASSQTSVTGE. The entire CDR3 protein reads CASSQTSVTGELFF. This chain uses TRBV5-1 with TRBJ2-2, with 7 positions matching TRBD2. The observed sequence ends 3 residues before the CDR3 terminus, with the missing tail filled in from the germline J gene. V shed 4 bases and J 4 bases; nucleotides not matched to a gene: 4. CDR1 and CDR2 (germline): SGHRS, YFSETQ. This CDR3 is 14 amino acids long.

Of note for this clone: The missing CDR3 end, 3 residues past where the read stops, is filled in from the germline J gene. The chain uses TRBV5-6 and TRBJ1-1; D remains ambiguous. In germline, CDR1 is SGHDT, CDR2 YYEEEE. The CDR3 consists of 14 residues. V lost 0 bases to trimming and J lost 2 bases, with 8 bases between them. The DNA read from the CDR3 is TGTGCCAGCAGCTTGGGCGCGCAAAACACTGAA. Its translation is CASSLGAQNTE. The entire CDR3 is CASSLGAQNTEAFF.

On this clone itself: The CDR3 goes on 3 residues after the read ends, and that part is filled in from the germline J gene. The rearrangement joins TRBV5-1 to TRBJ2-2, with 7 bases fitting TRBD1. Trimming took 1 base from V and 8 from J; bases not matched to a gene: 8. The CDR3 sequence is 15 residues long. Germline CDR1 reads SGHRS; CDR2 reads YFSETQ. The covered CDR3 bases are TGCGCCAGCAGCTTGACAGGGGTAGGGACGGGGGAG. Amino acid sequence: CASSLTGVGTGE. The whole CDR3 sequence is CASSLTGVGTGELFF.

Note on this clone: At one boundary the junction diverges from the germline segment, which might be a read error. The missing CDR3 end, 3 residues past where the read stops, is filled in from the germline J gene. The V call is TRBV2, the J call TRBJ2-7; perhaps TRBD2 as D (5 bases). This CDR3 comprises 13 residues. Looked up from germline, CDR1 is SNHLY and CDR2 is FYNNEI. This CDR3 is CASGERREYEQYF. CDR3 bases read: TGTGCCAGCGGTGAGCGGCGCGAATACGAG.

With respect to this clone: The read terminates 3 residues ahead of where the CDR3 ends, so the germline J gene completes it. The chain links TRBV20-1 to TRBJ1-1; D is perhaps TRBD1 (6 bases). Trimming pared 3 bases from V and 7 bases from J, leaving 12 bases between. The CDR3 totals 12 residues. In germline, CDR1 is DFQATT, CDR2 SNEGSKA (reference sequence). The CDR3 here is CSARVRQVEAFF. The part of the CDR3 DNA that was read is TGCAGTGCTAGGGTCCGACAGGTTGAA.

Details on this clone: The read ends 3 residues early relative to the CDR3; the germline J gene fills the gap. The V and J genes are TRBV10-3 and TRBJ2-3; tentatively, D is TRBD1 (5 bases). The germline V and J ends were trimmed by 6 bases and 0 bases, with 13 bases remaining between them. This CDR3 region has 15 residues. Germline-derived CDR1 and CDR2 are ENHRY and SYGVKD. The CDR3 is CAIRGSGASTDTQYF. The part of the CDR3 DNA that was read is TGTGCCATCAGGGGGTCTGGGGCCAGCACAGATACG.

Details on this clone: The read falls 3 residues short of the CDR3 end, and the missing part is taken from the germline J gene. This chain uses TRBV5-1 with TRBJ2-3, with 10 bases aligning to TRBD2. V shed 7 bases, J shed 1 base, and the junction held 12 bases outside the gene matches. The V gene's germline CDR1 is SGHRS and CDR2 YFSETQ. This CDR3 comprises 17 residues. CDR3: CASSPGSGRAGTDTQYF. The CDR3 bases that were read are TGCGCCAGCTCCCCTGGGAGCGGGAGGGCGGGCACAGATACG. The entire variable domain, with the rest obtained from reference TRBV5-1 and TRBJ2-3, is as follows: KAGVTQTPRYLIKTRGQQVTLSCSPISGHRSVSWYQQTPGQGLQFLFEYFSETQRNKGNFPGRFSGRQFSNSRSEMNVSTLELGDSALYLCASSPGSGRAGTDTQYFGPGTRLTVL.

According to its frequency, this clone is medium-sized. The read ends 3 residues early relative to the CDR3; the germline J gene fills the gap. The chain carries TRBV30 and TRBJ1-5, with D perhaps TRBD1 (6 bases). The germline V and J ends were trimmed by 3 bases and 5 bases, with 14 bases remaining between them. Germline V lookup: CDR1 GTSNPN, CDR2 SVGIG (reference sequence). The CDR3 is 14 amino acids. The covered CDR3 bases are TGTGCCTGGAGCTCCGGTGGGGGCTATCAGCCC. Its translation: CAWSSGGGYQP. The whole CDR3 protein reads CAWSSGGGYQPQHF.

As concerns this clone: One end of the junction fails to match germline, which may point to a read error. The read stops 3 residues short of the end of the CDR3; the missing end is completed from the germline J gene. This rearrangement joins TRBV4-2 to TRBJ1-2; D unclear. The CDR3 has 15 amino acids. The germline V gene encodes CDR1 LGHNA and CDR2 YNFKEQ. CDR3 DNA, as far as it was read: TGCGCCAGCAGCCAAGAGCTAGCGTTCAACTATGGC. Residues: CASSQELAFNYG. The complete CDR3 sequence is CASSQELAFNYGYTF.

About this clone: The read terminates 3 residues before the CDR3 end, so the remaining end is supplied by the germline J gene. This rearrangement joins TRBV6-4 to TRBJ2-5; TRBD2 matches at 8 bases. The CDR3 consists of 14 residues. Trimming took 3 bases from V and 5 from J; bases not matched to a gene: 5. Germline CDR1 is MRHNA and CDR2 is SNTAGT. The CDR3 sequence: CASSDAGGGETQYF. CDR3 DNA (partial): TGTGCCAGCAGTGATGCGGGAGGTGGGGAGACC.

Details on this clone: The sequenced fragment ends 3 residues before the CDR3 boundary, so the rest is inferred from the germline J gene. This chain links TRBV6-4 with TRBJ2-3; a weak D match, TRBD2 (6 bases). V was clipped by 2 bases and J by 5 bases, with 20 bases between them. Looked up from germline, CDR1 is MRHNA and CDR2 is SNTAGT. The length of the CDR3 is 17 residues. The CDR3 region is CASSDPATGDAGDTQYF. The CDR3 bases that were read are TGTGCCAGCAGTGACCCAGCGACGGGAGACGCGGGAGATACG.

Comment on this clone: The missing CDR3 end, 3 residues past where the read stops, is filled in from the germline J gene. This chain connects TRBV7-9 to TRBJ2-1, with D possibly TRBD2 on 6 matching bases. The germline CDR1 and CDR2 sequences are SEHNR and FQNEAQ (reference sequence). The length of the CDR3 is 14 residues. The germline V and J ends were trimmed by 3 bases and 6 bases, with 12 bases remaining between them. The CDR3 loop reads CASSLTSPRNEQFF. Incomplete CDR3 DNA: TGTGCCAGCAGCTTGACTAGTCCCCGCAATGAG.

Remarks on this clone: Sequencing ends 3 residues short of the CDR3 end; the germline J gene provides the rest. The chain has TRBV28 and TRBJ2-4, with TRBD1 identical over 9 bases. Trimming removed 5 bases from V and 3 bases from J; junction bases left unmatched: 11. There are 17 residues in the CDR3. Germline V CDR1 and CDR2: MDHEN, SYDVKM. CDR3 amino acids: CASSAQTGGRVKNIQYF. The CDR3 DNA, read in part, is TGTGCCAGCAGTGCGCAAACAGGGGGCCGGGTCAAAAACATT.

On this clone: The read gets to within 3 residues of the CDR3 end, and the germline J gene fills in the rest. The rearrangement joins TRBV29-1 to TRBJ2-1, with D hard to call. CDR3 length: 12 residues. Trimming shortened V by 8 bases and J by 8 bases, and 16 bases separated the two germline ends. In germline, CDR1 is SQVTM, CDR2 ANQGSEA. CDR3 loop: CSYELAHDEQFF. CDR3 bases read: TGCAGCTACGAACTCGCTCACGATGAG.

In the case of this clone: The CDR3 goes on 3 residues after the read ends, and that part is filled in from the germline J gene. This chain uses TRBV20-1 with TRBJ2-1; 7 positions match TRBD2. The CDR3 length is 13 residues. Trimming cost V 0 bases and J 6 bases; bases outside gene matches: 2. Looked up from germline, CDR1 is DFQATT and CDR2 is SNEGSKA (reference sequence). CDR3 protein: CSARELALNEQFF. CDR3 bases read: TGCAGTGCTAGAGAACTAGCGCTCAATGAG.

As to this clone: Read data end 3 residues before the CDR3 end; the end is taken from the germline J gene. The chain joins TRBV28 to TRBJ1-5; 7 positions agree with TRBD1. The ends lost 7 bases at V and 3 bases at J; junction bases unmatched: 12. The CDR3 has 16 residues. Per germline, CDR1 MDHEN and CDR2 SYDVKM. Incomplete CDR3 DNA: TGTGCCAGCAAAACAAACCGACAGGGCTACAATCAGCCC. It encodes CASKTNRQGYNQP. The whole CDR3 is CASKTNRQGYNQPQHF.

Turning to this clone: The read halts 3 residues ahead of the CDR3 end, with the missing end drawn from the germline J gene. V gene TRBV19 combines with J gene TRBJ1-4; D gene ambiguous. Trimming removed 6 bases at V and 6 bases at J, with 20 bases between. The CDR3 runs to 16 residues. The germline V gene encodes CDR1 LNHDA and CDR2 SQIVND (reference sequence). The sequenced CDR3 bases are TGTGCCAGTAGCAACAATGCCGGGGTCGGAGATGAAAAA. Protein: CASSNNAGVGDEK. The full CDR3 sequence reads CASSNNAGVGDEKLFF.